These T cell receptor beta chains were read from a single sample in a study of blood T cell repertoires in COVID-19. Sequencing used immunoSEQ multiplex PCR; TCRdb keeps in-frame clones, though not all of them. The sample carries 120,000 to 150,000 clones, around 86% recorded once. The sequencing input was peripheral blood. The receptor source for this set is a man aged 45-65 years who had recovered from COVID-19. CDR3s include the opening cysteine and the closing phenylalanine or tryptophan. D genes are given only for firm matches. Rows give clone size only sometimes, using once, few, many, or a class for an expanded clone.

>TRBJ2-7|TRBD1|.|TRBV2
TGTGCCAGCAGTGCCGGGACAGGGGGCTCCTACGAGCAGTACTTC
CASSAGTGGSYEQYF
>TRBJ1-2|.|.|TRBV15
TGTGCCACCAGCAGAGATCTTGGAGGGTCTGGCTACACCTTC
CATSRDLGGSGYTF
>TRBJ2-7|TRBD2|.|TRBV7-2
TGTGCCAGCAGCTTAGAGCGGGGGGCCTACGAGCAGTACTTC
CASSLERGAYEQYF
>TRBJ1-5|.|.|TRBV15
TGTGCCACCAGCAGAGTCGGGGACAATCAGCCCCAGCATTTT
CATSRVGDNQPQHF
>TRBJ1-1|TRBD1|.|TRBV10-3
TGTGCCATCAGTGTCTCGGGACAGGGCACTGAAGCTTTCTTT
CAISVSGQGTEAFF
>TRBJ2-7|TRBD2|.|TRBV7-2
TGTGCCAGCATTCCCGGGCCCGGGGGGGACTTCTCCTACGAGCAGTACTTC
CASIPGPGGDFSYEQYF
>TRBJ2-7|TRBD2|.|TRBV4-2
TGTGCCAGCAGCCGACCGACAGCGGGGGTAGTTGAGCAGTACTTC
CASSRPTAGVVEQYF
>TRBJ1-2|TRBD1|.|TRBV6-5
TGTGCCAGCACCTCTTCCGGGACAGGCGTCCATGGCTACACCTTC
CASTSSGTGVHGYTF
>TRBJ1-1|TRBD1|.|TRBV27
TGTGCCAGCAGTTCTCGGGACAGGTTGAACACTGAAGCTTTCTTT
CASSSRDRLNTEAFF
>TRBJ2-1|.|.|TRBV7-9
TGTGCCAGCAGCTTATTTATCTCCAATGAGCAGTTCTTC
CASSLFISNEQFF
>TRBJ2-1|TRBD1|.|TRBV19
TGTGCCAGTAGTACAGGGGGCGGGATCGATGAGCAGTTCTTC
CASSTGGGIDEQFF
>TRBJ1-5|.|.|TRBV6-5
TGTGCCAGCAGTTATGGCGGGGCCGCCCATCAGCCCCAGCATTTT
CASSYGGAAHQPQHF
>TRBJ1-1|.|.|TRBV7-9
TGTGCCAGCAGCTTCGGGGGACTACAGGACACTGAAGCTTTCTTT
CASSFGGLQDTEAFF
>TRBJ1-5|TRBD1|.|TRBV4-1
TGCGCCAGCAGCCAGGCGGGACAGTGGAATCAGCCCCAGCATTTT
CASSQAGQWNQPQHF
>TRBJ2-5|TRBD2|.|TRBV9
TGTGCCAGCAGCCGGACTAGCGGGGTCCAAGAGACCCAGTACTTC
CASSRTSGVQETQYF
>TRBJ2-1|TRBD2|.|TRBV6-2/TRBV6-3
TGTGCCAGCAGTTTCCTGCTAGCGGGGGGCTCGAGCTCCTACAATGAGCAGTTCTTC
CASSFLLAGGSSSYNEQFF
>TRBJ2-1|TRBD2|.|TRBV14
TGTGCCAGCAGCCAAGATAGTAGCGGGGGGGATCCTTACAATGAGCAGTTCTTC
CASSQDSSGGDPYNEQFF
>TRBJ2-1|.|.|TRBV6-5
TGTGCCAGCAGAAACCGGGGCAGGCCGCGGGGTGAGCAGTTCTTC
CASRNRGRPRGEQFF
>TRBJ1-1|.|.|TRBV6-2/TRBV6-3
TGTGCCAGCAGTTCTCACAGGGCTGGCACTGAAGCTTTCTTT
CASSSHRAGTEAFF
>TRBJ1-2|.|.|TRBV5-4
TGTGCCAGCAGCTTGGCCGGGGAAGCCTATGGCTACACCTTC
CASSLAGEAYGYTF
>TRBJ1-4|.|.|TRBV14
TGTGCCAGCAGCCAGGGTAATAGATGGGCAAAACTGTTTTTT
CASSQGNRWAKLFF
>TRBJ2-5|TRBD1|once|TRBV24-1
TGTGCCACCAGTGATGCCGGGACAGGGGGCGTGGAGACCCAGTACTTC
CATSDAGTGGVETQYF
>TRBJ2-1|TRBD2|once|TRBV7-2
TGTGCCAGCAGCTTAGCCATAGCGGGTTACAATGAGCAGTTCTTC
CASSLAIAGYNEQFF
>TRBJ2-1|.|.|TRBV4-3
TGCGCCAGCAGCCAAGTCCTCGGAGCCCCCTACAATGAGCAGTTCTTC
CASSQVLGAPYNEQFF
>TRBJ1-2|TRBD1|few|TRBV12-5
TGTGCTAGTGGCCAGGGCGGGACAGGGGTGGGCTATGGCTACACCTTC
CASGQGGTGVGYGYTF
>TRBJ1-1|TRBD1|.|TRBV9
TGTGCCAGCAGCACGAGGGACAGGAACACTGAAGCTTTCTTT
CASSTRDRNTEAFF
>TRBJ2-2|.|.|TRBV6-6
TGTGCCAGCAGTCGGACAGCCTCAGTGACCGGGGAGCTGTTTTTT
CASSRTASVTGELFF
>TRBJ1-6|.|few|TRBV18
TGTGCCAGCTCACCATCAGGCAGGCGAAATTCACCCCTCCACTTT
CASSPSGRRNSPLHF
>TRBJ2-7|TRBD1|.|TRBV6-5
TGTGCCAGCAGCCGGGATCCGGGACAGAGTTACGAGCAGTACTTC
CASSRDPGQSYEQYF
>TRBJ1-1|.|.|TRBV6-6
TGTGCCAGCAGTTACTCCCGAGACAGTGCTTTCTTT
CASSYSRDSAFF
>TRBJ1-1|TRBD1|.|TRBV5-1
TGCGCCAGCAGCTTTCCTGCAGGGGGCGGGGTTGACACTGAAGCTTTCTTT
CASSFPAGGGVDTEAFF